This TCR beta chain was captured in a study of blood T cell repertoires in COVID-19. Study-level background: Sources were T cells, B-cell-depleted T cells, or PBMCs; the material itself was cDNA or gDNA.

As processed by the authors: Reference gene primer amplification gave estimated nucleated cell counts. Clones were read by immunoSEQ multiplex PCR, and TCRdb kept only the in-frame ones, dropping some. V and J calls and clone size follow that table, whereas D and trimming were derived from the DNA. This sample carries 150,000 or so clones, 65% to 85% of them seen once, and the ten largest clones take 5.6%. Trimming at V came to 2 bases and at J to 2 bases, leaving 3 bases not matched to a gene. This CDR3 contains 16 residues. Germline CDR1 MNHEY, CDR2 SVGAGI. J is TRBJ1-3 and V is TRBV6-5, with 10 positions matching TRBD1. Source material: PBMCs or T cells enriched from blood (not recorded which). This TCR was recovered from a woman in her thirties or forties with acute COVID-19. CDR3 sequence reads: CASSYRTGGAGNTIYF. In DNA, the CDR3 is TGTGCCAGCAGTTACCGGACAGGGGGAGCTGGAAACACCATATATTTT.